These 17 T cell receptor beta chains were sequenced from one sample in a study of Tregs in tolerant kidney transplant recipients. Mixed chimerism was transient after nonmyeloablative marrow transplants from related graft donors. Clones were sequenced by immunoSEQ multiplex PCR, and TCRdb holds only the in-frame ones, with some missing. The sample has approximately 90,000 clones, approximately 93% seen once. The sample consisted of CD4+ T cells from blood (PBMCs), taken 12 months after the transplant. The receptors stem from a human patient who received a combined kidney and bone marrow transplant. Some T cells may be supplied by the graft donor.

The chain links TRBV11-2 to TRBJ2-5, with TRBD2 as a possible D gene (5 bases). The DNA end is a closer match to TRBJ2-7, so the J assignment may be wrong. CDR1 SGHAT and CDR2 FQNNGV come from the germline V gene. The CDR3 runs to 14 residues. CDR3 in DNA: TGTGCCAGCAGCCCAGTCGGAGGACCCTACGAGCAGTACTTC. Its translation: CASSPVGGPYEQYF.

V and J are TRBV5-4 and TRBJ2-3, with 7 nucleotides matching TRBD1. The CDR3 is 13 residues long. With V trimmed by 4 bases and J by 7 bases, 6 bases remained unmatched. Germline V gene sequence: CDR1 SGHNT, CDR2 YYREEE (reference sequence). Here the CDR3 reads CASSLTGEYTQYF. DNA for the CDR3: TGTGCCAGCAGCCTAACAGGGGAGTATACGCAGTATTTT.

The V and J genes are TRBV7-6 and TRBJ1-4; TRBD1 matches at 10 bases. The V gene's germline CDR1 is SGHVS and CDR2 FNYEAQ. The V gene end was trimmed by 6 bases and the J gene end by 10 bases; junction bases not matched to a gene: 5. This CDR3 comprises 13 residues. CDR3 sequence (DNA): TGTGCCAGCAGGGGGACAGGGGAGGGAAAACTGTTTTTT. Encoded protein: CASRGTGEGKLFF.

This chain's CDR3 is CASSQEYGLTYGYTF. CDR3 in DNA: TGTGCCAGCAGCCAAGAGTACGGACTGACCTATGGCTACACCTTC. V and J are TRBV4-2 and TRBJ1-2; D uncertain. The V end was cut by 0 bases, the J end by 4 bases, with 12 bases between. This CDR3 spans 15 amino acids. CDR1 and CDR2 (germline): LGHNA, YNFKEQ.

This chain uses TRBV9 with TRBJ2-1; TRBD2 is a possible D gene (7 bases). Germline CDR1 and CDR2: SGDLS and YYNGEE. The V and J ends lost 4 bases and 12 bases respectively, with 26 bases between them. This CDR3 is 16 amino acids long. For the CDR3, the DNA is TGTGCCAGCAGCCCATGGGGGGGGACAAGTCAAATAGGGCAGTTCTTC. Translation: CASSPWGGTSQIGQFF.

The chain combines TRBV11-3 with TRBJ1-1; a possible D gene is TRBD1 (5 bases). Trimming cost V 1 base and J 6 bases, with 15 bases left between them. The CDR3 length is 15 residues. CDR1 is SGHNT and CDR2 is YENEEA in the germline V gene. The CDR3 sequence: CASSLVGGGSAEAFF. DNA for the CDR3: TGTGCCAGCAGCTTAGTGGGGGGAGGTAGCGCTGAAGCTTTCTTT.

V and J are TRBV27 and TRBJ2-7; 11 nucleotides agree with TRBD2. The CDR3 length is 14 residues. Germline lookup yields CDR1 MNHEY and CDR2 SMNVEV (reference sequence). V dropped 3 bases and J dropped 9; count of bases not matched to a gene: 7. The CDR3 is CASSLNLAGGRQYF. The CDR3 bases are TGTGCCAGCAGTTTGAACCTAGCGGGGGGCAGGCAGTACTTC.

V usage is TRBV19 and J usage is TRBJ2-7, with a weak D call TRBD2 (5 bases). Germline CDR1 reads LNHDA; CDR2 reads SQIVND (reference sequence). Trimming removed 5 bases at V and 0 bases at J, with 14 bases between. The CDR3 loop spans 15 amino acids. DNA of the CDR3: TGTGCCAGTAGTGCCCACGGGGAGAGCTCCTACGAGCAGTACTTC. This codes for CASSAHGESSYEQYF.

About this clone: Other DNA sequences within the sample encode an identical CDR3. The CDR3 DNA reads TGTGCCAGCAGCTTACCCGCGACAGGGTATTCCTATAATTCACCCCTCCACTTT. Translated: CASSLPATGYSYNSPLHF. V is TRBV7-9 and J is TRBJ1-6; 7 nucleotides align to TRBD1. Germline V gene lookup returns CDR1 SEHNR and CDR2 FQNEAQ (reference sequence). Trimming at V came to 2 bases and at J to 1 base, leaving 8 bases not matched to a gene. CDR3 size: 18 residues.

The chain has TRBV7-2 and TRBJ2-7; maybe TRBD1 (5 bases). Looked up from germline, CDR1 is SGHTA and CDR2 is FQGNSA. Trimming took 1 base from V and 5 from J, leaving 9 bases between them. The CDR3 totals 13 residues. CDR3 in DNA: TGTGCCAGCAGCTTAGTCGTCAGGGACGAGCAGTACTTC. This encodes CASSLVVRDEQYF.

Here the CDR3 reads CASSLDNWTVEAFF. The CDR3 nucleotides are TGTGCCAGCAGCTTGGATAACTGGACAGTCGAAGCTTTCTTT. This rearrangement joins TRBV11-2 to TRBJ1-1; D is perhaps TRBD1 (6 bases). The V end was cut by 3 bases, the J end by 8 bases, with 16 bases between. Germline V gene lookup returns CDR1 SGHAT and CDR2 FQNNGV. The CDR3 consists of 14 residues.

This chain links TRBV30 with TRBJ1-2; TRBD1 is a possible D gene (5 bases). V was cut by 3 bases and J by 4 bases, with 9 bases left in between. Per germline, CDR1 GTSNPN and CDR2 SVGIG (reference sequence). The CDR3 covers 12 residues. The CDR3 DNA follows: TGTGCCTGGAGCCGCGGGGGCTATGGCTACACCTTC. This encodes CAWSRGGYGYTF.

The gene calls are TRBV6-1 and TRBJ1-5, with 10 bases matching TRBD1. The CDR3 contains 14 residues. V lost 5 bases to trimming and J lost 5 bases; unmatched junction nucleotides: 3. Looked up from germline, CDR1 is MNHNS and CDR2 is SASEGT. CDR3 bases: TGTGCCAGCAGTATGACAGGGGGCTATCAGCCCCAGCATTTT. Translation gives CASSMTGGYQPQHF.

The rearrangement links TRBV5-8 to TRBJ2-4; 7 bases match TRBD1. The V gene's germline CDR1 is SGHTS and CDR2 YDEGEE. V was pared by 1 base and J by 5 bases, with 6 bases of the junction left unmatched. This CDR3 spans 15 amino acids. CDR3 sequence (DNA): TGTGCCAGCAGCTTGTTCGGGACAGAAGAAAACATTCAGTACTTC. This codes for CASSLFGTEENIQYF.

This clone was recorded only once. This chain joins TRBV5-6 and TRBJ1-5; 8 bases fit TRBD1. V was pared by 3 bases and J by 5 bases, with 4 bases of the junction left unmatched. Germline lookup yields CDR1 SGHDT and CDR2 YYEEEE. This CDR3 contains 14 residues. The CDR3 region has the DNA TGTGCCAGCAGCTCGGACAGGGCAGATCAGCCCCAGCATTTT. Protein sequence: CASSSDRADQPQHF. Complete variable domain (other parts from reference TRBV5-6 and TRBJ1-5): DAGVTQSPTHLIKTRGQQVTLRCSPKSGHDTVSWYQQALGQGPQFIFQYYEEEERQRGNFPDRFSGHQFPNYSSELNVNALLLGDSALYLCASSSDRADQPQHFGDGTRLSIL.

The rearrangement joins TRBV11-2 to TRBJ2-1; maybe TRBD2 (6 bases). V was clipped by 4 bases and J by 0 bases, with 10 bases between them. In germline, CDR1 is SGHAT, CDR2 FQNNGV. The CDR3 has 15 residues. For the CDR3, the DNA is TGTGCCAGCAGCTCGGGACTTGCCTCCTACAATGAGCAGTTCTTC. Its translation is CASSSGLASYNEQFF. Full variable domain (rest looked up from reference TRBV11-2 and TRBJ2-1): EAGVAQSPRYKIIEKRQSVAFWCNPISGHATLYWYQQILGQGPKLLIQFQNNGVVDDSQLPKDRFSAERLKGVDSTLKIQPAKLEDSAVYLCASSSGLASYNEQFFGPGTRLTVL.

V usage is TRBV19 and J usage is TRBJ1-1, with D perhaps TRBD1 (5 bases). The V gene lost 11 bases and the J gene lost 1 base, with 14 bases spanning the gap. The CDR3 runs to 13 residues. Germline CDR1 and CDR2: LNHDA and SQIVND (reference sequence). CDR3 sequence: CASKWGGNTEAFF. The CDR3 region has the DNA TGTGCCTCAAAGTGGGGGGGGAACACTGAAGCTTTCTTT.